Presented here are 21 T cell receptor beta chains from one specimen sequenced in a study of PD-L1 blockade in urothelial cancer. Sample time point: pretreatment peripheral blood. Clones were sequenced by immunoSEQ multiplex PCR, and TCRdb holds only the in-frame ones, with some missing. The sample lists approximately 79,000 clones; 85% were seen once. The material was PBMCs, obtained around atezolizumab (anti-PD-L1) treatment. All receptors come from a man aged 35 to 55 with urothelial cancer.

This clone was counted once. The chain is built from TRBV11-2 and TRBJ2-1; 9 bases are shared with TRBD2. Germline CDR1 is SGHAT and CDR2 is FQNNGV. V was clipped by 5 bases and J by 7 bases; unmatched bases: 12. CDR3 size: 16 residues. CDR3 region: CASSQAAAGGPNEQFF. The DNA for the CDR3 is TGTGCCAGCAGCCAGGCAGCGGCGGGAGGGCCGAATGAGCAGTTCTTC.

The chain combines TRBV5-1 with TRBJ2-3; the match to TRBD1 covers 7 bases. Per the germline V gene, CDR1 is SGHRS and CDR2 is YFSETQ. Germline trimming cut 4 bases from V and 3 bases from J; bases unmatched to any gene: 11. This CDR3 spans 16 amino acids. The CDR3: CASSPGQDHRTDTQYF. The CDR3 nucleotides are TGCGCCAGCAGCCCCGGACAGGATCATAGAACAGATACGCAGTATTTT.

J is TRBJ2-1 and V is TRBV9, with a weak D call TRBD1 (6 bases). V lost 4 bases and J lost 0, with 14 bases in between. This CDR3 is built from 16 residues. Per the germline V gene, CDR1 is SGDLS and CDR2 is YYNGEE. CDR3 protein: CASSFAGTSSYNEQFF. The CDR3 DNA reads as TGTGCCAGCAGCTTCGCCGGGACAAGCTCCTACAATGAGCAGTTCTTC.

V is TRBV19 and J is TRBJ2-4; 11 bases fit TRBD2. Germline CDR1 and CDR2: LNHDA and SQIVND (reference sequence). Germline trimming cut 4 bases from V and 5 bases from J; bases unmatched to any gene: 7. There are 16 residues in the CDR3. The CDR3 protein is CASSNLLAGGENIQYF. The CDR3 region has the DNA TGTGCCAGTAGTAACCTTCTAGCGGGGGGTGAAAACATTCAGTACTTC. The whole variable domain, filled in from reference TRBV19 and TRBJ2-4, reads DGGITQSPKYLFRKEGQNVTLSCEQNLNHDAMYWYRQDPGQGLRLIYYSQIVNDFQKGDIAEGYSVSREKKESFPLTVTSAQKNPTAFYLCASSNLLAGGENIQYFGAGTRLSVL.

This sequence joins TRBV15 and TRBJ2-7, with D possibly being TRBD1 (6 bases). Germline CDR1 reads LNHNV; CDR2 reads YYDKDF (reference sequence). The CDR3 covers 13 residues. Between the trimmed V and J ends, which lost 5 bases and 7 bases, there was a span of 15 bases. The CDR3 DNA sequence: TGTGCCACCAGCCCAGGGGCCTCCACTGAGCAGTACTTC. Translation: CATSPGASTEQYF.

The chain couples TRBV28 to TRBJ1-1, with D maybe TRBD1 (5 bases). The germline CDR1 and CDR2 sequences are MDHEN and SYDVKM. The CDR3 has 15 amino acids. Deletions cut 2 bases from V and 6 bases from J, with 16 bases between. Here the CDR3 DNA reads TGTGCCAGCAGTTTAGGGGGGTTCGCTGCGTCTGAAGCTTTCTTT. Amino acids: CASSLGGFAASEAFF.

The CDR3 nucleotides are TGTGCCAGCAGCTTGGCCATTACTAGCGGCTACGAGCAGTACTTC. It codes for CASSLAITSGYEQYF. This chain links TRBV5-6 with TRBJ2-7, with 8 positions matching TRBD2. Per the germline V gene, CDR1 is SGHDT and CDR2 is YYEEEE. The junction had 5 bases not matched to a gene; V was cut back by 0 bases and J by 3 bases. The CDR3 consists of 15 residues.

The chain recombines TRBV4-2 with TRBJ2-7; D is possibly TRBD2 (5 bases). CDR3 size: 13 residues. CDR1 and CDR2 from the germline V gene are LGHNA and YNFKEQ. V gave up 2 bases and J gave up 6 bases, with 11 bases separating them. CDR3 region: CASSQLPGGEQYF. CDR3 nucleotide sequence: TGTGCCAGCAGCCAACTACCAGGAGGCGAGCAGTACTTC.

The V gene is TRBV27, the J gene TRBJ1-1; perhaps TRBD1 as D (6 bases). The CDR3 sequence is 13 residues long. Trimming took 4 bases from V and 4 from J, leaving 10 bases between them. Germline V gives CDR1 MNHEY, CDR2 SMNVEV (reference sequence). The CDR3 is CASSSRTVTEAFF. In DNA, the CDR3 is TGTGCCAGCAGTTCACGGACAGTCACTGAAGCTTTCTTT.

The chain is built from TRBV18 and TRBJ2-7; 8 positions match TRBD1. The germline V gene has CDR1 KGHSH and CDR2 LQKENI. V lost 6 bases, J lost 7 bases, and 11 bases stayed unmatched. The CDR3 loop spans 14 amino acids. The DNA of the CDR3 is TGTGCCAGCTCGCCCACTCAGGGGGCGGGAGAGCAGTACTTC. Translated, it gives CASSPTQGAGEQYF. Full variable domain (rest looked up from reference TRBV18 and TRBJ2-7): NAGVMQNPRHLVRRRGQEARLRCSPMKGHSHVYWYRQLPEEGLKFMVYLQKENIIDESGMPKERFSAEFPKEGPSILRIQQVVRGDSAAYFCASSPTQGAGEQYFGPGTRLTVT.

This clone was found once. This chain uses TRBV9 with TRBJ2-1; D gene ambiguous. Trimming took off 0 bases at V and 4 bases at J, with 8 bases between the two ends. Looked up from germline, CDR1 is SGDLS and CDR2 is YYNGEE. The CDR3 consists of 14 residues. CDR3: CASSVDYYYNEQFF. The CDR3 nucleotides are TGTGCCAGCAGCGTAGATTACTATTACAATGAGCAGTTCTTC. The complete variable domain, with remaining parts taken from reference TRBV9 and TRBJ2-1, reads DSGVTQTPKHLITATGQRVTLRCSPRSGDLSVYWYQQSLDQGLQFLIQYYNGEERAKGNILERFSAQQFPDLHSELNLSSLELGDSALYFCASSVDYYYNEQFFGPGTRLTVL.

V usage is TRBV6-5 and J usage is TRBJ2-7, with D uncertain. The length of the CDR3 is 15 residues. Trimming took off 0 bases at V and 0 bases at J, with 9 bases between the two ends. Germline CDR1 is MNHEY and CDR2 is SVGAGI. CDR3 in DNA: TGTGCCAGCAGTTACTCAACGGGTAGCTCCTACGAGCAGTACTTC. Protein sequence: CASSYSTGSSYEQYF.

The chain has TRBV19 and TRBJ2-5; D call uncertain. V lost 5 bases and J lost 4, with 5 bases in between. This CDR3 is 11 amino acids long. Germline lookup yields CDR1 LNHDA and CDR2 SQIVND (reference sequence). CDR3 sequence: CASSLRETQYF. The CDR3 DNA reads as TGTGCCAGTAGTTTGAGAGAGACCCAGTACTTC.

CDR3 nucleotides: TGTGCCAGCAGTCCCCACAGGGGCCTAGCTAATGAAAAACTGTTTTTT. This translates into CASSPHRGLANEKLFF. The V call is TRBV28, the J call TRBJ1-4, with 7 bases fitting TRBD1. This CDR3 comprises 16 residues. The germline CDR1 and CDR2 sequences are MDHEN and SYDVKM. Germline trimming cut 5 bases from V and 3 bases from J; bases unmatched to any gene: 9.

This chain's CDR3 is CSVEVPPVSTGELFF. In nucleotides, the CDR3 is TGCAGCGTTGAAGTGCCCCCGGTGAGCACCGGGGAGCTGTTTTTT. The chain joins TRBV29-1 to TRBJ2-2, with D hard to call. CDR3 length: 15 residues. Germline values: CDR1 SQVTM, CDR2 ANQGSEA. With 1 base removed from V and 4 bases from J, the gap between germline ends came to 13 bases.

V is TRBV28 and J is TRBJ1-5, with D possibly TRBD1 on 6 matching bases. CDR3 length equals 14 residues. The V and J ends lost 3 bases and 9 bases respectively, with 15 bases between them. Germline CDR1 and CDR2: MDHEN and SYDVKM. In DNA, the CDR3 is TGTGCCAGCAGTTTTCCCCGCCCCAGGGGGCCCCAGCATTTT. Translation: CASSFPRPRGPQHF.

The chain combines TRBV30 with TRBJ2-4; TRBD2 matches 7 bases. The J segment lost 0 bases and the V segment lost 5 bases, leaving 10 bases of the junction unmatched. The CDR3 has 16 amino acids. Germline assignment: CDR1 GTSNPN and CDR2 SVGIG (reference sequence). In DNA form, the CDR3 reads TGTGCCTGGGAGGCTAGCGGCATAATAGCCAAAAACATTCAGTACTTC. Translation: CAWEASGIIAKNIQYF.

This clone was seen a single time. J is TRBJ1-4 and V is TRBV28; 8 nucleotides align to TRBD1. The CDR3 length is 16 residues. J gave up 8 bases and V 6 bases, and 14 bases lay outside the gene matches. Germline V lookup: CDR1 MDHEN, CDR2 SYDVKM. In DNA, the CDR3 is TGTGCCAGCAGACCTACCGGGACAGGAGCAAAAGAAAAACTGTTTTTT. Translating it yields CASRPTGTGAKEKLFF.

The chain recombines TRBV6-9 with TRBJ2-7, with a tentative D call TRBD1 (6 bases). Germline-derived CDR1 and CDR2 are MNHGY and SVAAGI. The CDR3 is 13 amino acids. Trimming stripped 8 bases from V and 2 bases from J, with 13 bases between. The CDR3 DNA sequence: TGTGCCAGCCGACCCGGACAGACCTACGAGCAGTACTTC. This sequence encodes CASRPGQTYEQYF.

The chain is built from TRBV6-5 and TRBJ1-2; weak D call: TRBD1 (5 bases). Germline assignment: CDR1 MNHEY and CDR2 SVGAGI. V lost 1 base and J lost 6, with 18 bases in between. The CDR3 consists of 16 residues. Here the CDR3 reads CASSYLGKGPWDGYTF. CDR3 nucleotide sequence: TGTGCCAGCAGTTACTTGGGCAAGGGGCCTTGGGATGGCTACACCTTC.

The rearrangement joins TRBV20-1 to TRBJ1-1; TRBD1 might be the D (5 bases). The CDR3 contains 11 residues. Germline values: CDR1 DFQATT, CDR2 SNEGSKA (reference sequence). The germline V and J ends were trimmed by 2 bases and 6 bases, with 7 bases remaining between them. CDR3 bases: TGCAGTGCTAGATTAGGGGCTGAAGCTTTCTTT. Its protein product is CSARLGAEAFF.